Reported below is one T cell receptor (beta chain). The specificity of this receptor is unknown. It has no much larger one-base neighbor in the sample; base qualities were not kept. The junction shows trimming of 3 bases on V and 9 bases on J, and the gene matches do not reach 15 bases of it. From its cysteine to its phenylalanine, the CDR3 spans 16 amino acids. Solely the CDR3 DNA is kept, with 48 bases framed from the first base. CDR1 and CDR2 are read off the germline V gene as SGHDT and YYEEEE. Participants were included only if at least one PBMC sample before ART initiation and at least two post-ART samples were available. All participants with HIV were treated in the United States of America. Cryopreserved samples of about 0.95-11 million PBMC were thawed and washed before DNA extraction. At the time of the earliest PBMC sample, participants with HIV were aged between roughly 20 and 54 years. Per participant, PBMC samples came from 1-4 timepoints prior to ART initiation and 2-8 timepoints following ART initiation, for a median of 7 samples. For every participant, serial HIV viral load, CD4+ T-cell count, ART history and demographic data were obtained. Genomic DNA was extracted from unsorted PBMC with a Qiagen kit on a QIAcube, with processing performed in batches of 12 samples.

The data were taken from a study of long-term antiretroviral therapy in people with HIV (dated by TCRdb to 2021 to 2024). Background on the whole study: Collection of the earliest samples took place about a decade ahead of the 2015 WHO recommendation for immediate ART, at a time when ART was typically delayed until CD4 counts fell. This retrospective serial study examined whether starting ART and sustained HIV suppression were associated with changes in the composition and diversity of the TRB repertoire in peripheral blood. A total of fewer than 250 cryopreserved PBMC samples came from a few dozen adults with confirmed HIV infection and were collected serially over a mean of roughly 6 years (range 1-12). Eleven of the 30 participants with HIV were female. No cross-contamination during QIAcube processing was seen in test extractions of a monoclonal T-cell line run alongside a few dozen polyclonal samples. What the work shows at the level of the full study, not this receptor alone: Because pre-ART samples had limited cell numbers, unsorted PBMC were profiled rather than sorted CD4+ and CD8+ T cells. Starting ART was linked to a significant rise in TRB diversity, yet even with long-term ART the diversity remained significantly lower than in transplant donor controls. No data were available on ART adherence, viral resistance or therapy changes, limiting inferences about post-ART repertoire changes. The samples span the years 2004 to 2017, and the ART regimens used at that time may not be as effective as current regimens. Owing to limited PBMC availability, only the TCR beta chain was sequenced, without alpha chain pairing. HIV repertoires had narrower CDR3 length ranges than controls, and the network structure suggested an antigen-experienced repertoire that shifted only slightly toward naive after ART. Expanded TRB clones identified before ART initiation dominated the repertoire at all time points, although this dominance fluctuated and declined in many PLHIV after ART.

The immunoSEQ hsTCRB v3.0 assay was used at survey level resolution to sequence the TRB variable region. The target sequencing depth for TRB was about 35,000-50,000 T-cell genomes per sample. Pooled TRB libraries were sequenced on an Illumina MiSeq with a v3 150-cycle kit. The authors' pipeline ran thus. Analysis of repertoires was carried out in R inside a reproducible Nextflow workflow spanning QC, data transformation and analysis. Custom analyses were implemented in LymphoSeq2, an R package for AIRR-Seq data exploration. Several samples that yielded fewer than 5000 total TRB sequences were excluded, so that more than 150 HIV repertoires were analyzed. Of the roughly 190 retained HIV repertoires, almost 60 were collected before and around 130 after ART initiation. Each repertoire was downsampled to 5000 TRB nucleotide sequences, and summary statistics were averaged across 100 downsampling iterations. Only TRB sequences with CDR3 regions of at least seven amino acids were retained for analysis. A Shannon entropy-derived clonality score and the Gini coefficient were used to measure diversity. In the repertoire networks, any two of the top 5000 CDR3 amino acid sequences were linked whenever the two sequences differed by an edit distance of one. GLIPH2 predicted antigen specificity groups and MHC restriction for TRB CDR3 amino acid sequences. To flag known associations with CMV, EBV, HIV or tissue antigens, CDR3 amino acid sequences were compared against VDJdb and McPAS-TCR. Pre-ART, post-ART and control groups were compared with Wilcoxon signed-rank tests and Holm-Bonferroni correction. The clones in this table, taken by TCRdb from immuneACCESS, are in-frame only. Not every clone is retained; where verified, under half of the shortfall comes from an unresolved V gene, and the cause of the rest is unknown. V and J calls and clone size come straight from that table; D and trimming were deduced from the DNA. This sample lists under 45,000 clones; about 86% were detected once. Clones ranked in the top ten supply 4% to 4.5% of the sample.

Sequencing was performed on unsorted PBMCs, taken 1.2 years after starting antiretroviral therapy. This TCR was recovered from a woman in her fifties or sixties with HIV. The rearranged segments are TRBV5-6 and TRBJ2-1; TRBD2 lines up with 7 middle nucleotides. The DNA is TGTGCCAGCAGCTCGGGGTCGACGGGGAAGCGGGGTGAGCAGTTCTTC. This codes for CASSSGSTGKRGEQFF.